These T cell receptor beta chains were read from a single sample in a study of human T cells and chemical hapten exposure. MiXCR, applied by TCRdb to the 5' RACE reads, yields one record per CDR3 protein. This table has approximately 140,000 distinct CDR3 sequences, around 4% appearing once. Receptor source: a female donor in good health. CDR3s include the opening cysteine and the closing phenylalanine or tryptophan. The D gene is left open where the match is weak. Clone size is given for some rows only: seen once, a few or many times, or a class if the clone is expanded.

CDR3: CASSQGTSSSPLHF; DNA: TGTGCCAGCAGCCAAGGGACTTCCAGCTCACCCCTCCACTTT; D: -; V: TRBV3-1; J: TRBJ1-6; size: many
CDR3: CSARDPNSGGGTDTQYF; DNA: TGCAGTGCTAGAGACCCCAATAGCGGGGGGGGCACAGATACGCAGTATTTT; D: TRBD2; V: TRBV20-1; J: TRBJ2-3; size: -
CDR3: CSVESRGADTQYF; DNA: TGCAGCGTTGAAAGTCGGGGGGCAGATACGCAGTATTTT; D: TRBD2; V: TRBV29-1; J: TRBJ2-3; size: -
CDR3: CASSTGDEETQYF; DNA: TGCGCCAGCAGCACGGGAGACGAGGAGACCCAGTACTTC; D: -; V: TRBV5-1; J: TRBJ2-5; size: many
CDR3: CSAIPGQGLSTEAFF; DNA: TGCAGTGCTATACCGGGACAGGGTTTGTCCACTGAAGCTTTCTTT; D: TRBD1; V: TRBV20-1; J: TRBJ1-1; size: many
CDR3: CSARVQTGLRNTEAFF; DNA: TGCAGTGCTAGAGTTCAAACGGGACTCCGGAACACTGAAGCTTTCTTT; D: -; V: TRBV20-1; J: TRBJ1-1; size: many
CDR3: CASSFAGTGLEYEQFF; DNA: TGTGCCAGCAGCTTTGCCGGGACAGGGCTAGAGTATGAGCAGTTCTTC; D: TRBD1; V: TRBV7-2; J: TRBJ2-1; size: many
CDR3: CASSLATVAGNTIYF; DNA: TGTGCCAGCAGCTTAGCGACAGTCGCTGGAAACACCATATATTTT; D: -; V: TRBV7-2; J: TRBJ1-3; size: many
CDR3: CSVEGARSGLAYNEQFF; DNA: TGCAGCGTTGAGGGGGCGCGGTCGGGATTGGCCTACAATGAGCAGTTCTTC; D: -; V: TRBV29-1; J: TRBJ2-1; size: many
CDR3: CSASSGNNQPQHF; DNA: TGCAGTGCTAGTTCAGGGAACAATCAGCCCCAGCATTTT; D: -; V: TRBV20-1; J: TRBJ1-5; size: many
CDR3: CASSPRRGSYNSPLHF; DNA: TGTGCCAGCAGTCCACGACGGGGCTCCTATAATTCACCCCTCCACTTT; D: -; V: TRBV6-5; J: TRBJ1-6; size: many
CDR3: CASSLGSSYNEQFF; DNA: TGTGCCAGCAGCTTGGGTAGCTCCTACAATGAGCAGTTCTTC; D: -; V: TRBV7-9; J: TRBJ2-1; size: many
CDR3: CASSLDLATGNTIYF; DNA: TGTGCCAGCAGTTTGGACTTAGCCACTGGAAACACCATATATTTT; D: -; V: TRBV12-3/TRBV12-4; J: TRBJ1-3; size: many
CDR3: CASSSLDTQYF; DNA: TGTGCCAGCAGTTCCTTGGATACGCAGTATTTT; D: -; V: TRBV27; J: TRBJ2-3; size: many
CDR3: CASSGTGANYGYTF; DNA: TGTGCCAGCAGCGGGACAGGGGCTAACTATGGCTACACCTTC; D: TRBD1; V: TRBV7-9; J: TRBJ1-2; size: few
CDR3: CASSESLGQGYEQYF; DNA: TGTGCCAGCAGTGAATCTTTGGGACAGGGGTACGAGCAGTACTTC; D: TRBD1; V: TRBV25-1; J: TRBJ2-7; size: many
CDR3: CASSLPSAAGSSYEQYF; DNA: TGCGCCAGCAGCTTGCCTTCGGCGGCGGGGAGCTCCTACGAGCAGTACTTC; D: -; V: TRBV5-1; J: TRBJ2-7; size: many
CDR3: CASSEPDRGTEAFF; DNA: TGTGCCAGCAGTGAACCAGACAGGGGAACTGAAGCTTTCTTT; D: TRBD1; V: TRBV25-1; J: TRBJ1-1; size: -
CDR3: CASRNIRGQVYTGELFF; DNA: TGTGCCAGCAGGAACATAAGGGGACAGGTCTACACCGGGGAGCTGTTTTTT; D: TRBD1; V: TRBV6-5; J: TRBJ2-2; size: many
CDR3: CSAQNIRTDRNVELFF; DNA: TGCAGCGCTCAAAACATAAGGACTGACCGGAACGTGGAGCTGTTTTTT; D: -; V: TRBV29-1; J: TRBJ2-2; size: few
CDR3: CASSFQRGGSYEQYF; DNA: TGTGCCAGCAGTTTTCAACGAGGGGGCAGCTACGAGCAGTACTTC; D: TRBD1; V: TRBV28; J: TRBJ2-7; size: many
CDR3: CASSPPGTGVVTEAFF; DNA: TGTGCCAGCAGTCCGCCCGGGACAGGGGTGGTCACTGAAGCTTTCTTT; D: TRBD1; V: TRBV25-1; J: TRBJ1-1; size: -
CDR3: CSARDVGLSISPLHF; DNA: TGCAGTGCTAGAGATGTCGGGCTCTCTATTTCACCCCTCCACTTT; D: -; V: TRBV20-1; J: TRBJ1-6; size: many
CDR3: CASSVDRNQPQHF; DNA: TGCGCCAGCAGCGTGGACCGCAATCAGCCCCAGCATTTT; D: -; V: TRBV5-1; J: TRBJ1-5; size: many
CDR3: CASGLISSYNEQFF; DNA: TGTGCCAGCGGGCTAATAAGCTCCTACAATGAGCAGTTCTTC; D: -; V: TRBV6-5; J: TRBJ2-1; size: many
CDR3: CSAGGGHTDTQYF; DNA: TGCAGTGCGGGGGGAGGCCACACAGATACGCAGTATTTT; D: -; V: TRBV20-1; J: TRBJ2-3; size: many
CDR3: CASSSNQPQHF; DNA: TGTGCCAGCAGCTCAAATCAGCCCCAGCATTTT; D: -; V: TRBV21-1; J: TRBJ1-5; size: many
CDR3: CASSLGHTSTDTQYF; DNA: TGTGCCAGCAGCTTGGGACACACTAGCACAGATACGCAGTATTTT; D: -; V: TRBV5-5; J: TRBJ2-3; size: many
CDR3: CSVEQGTNTEAFF; DNA: TGCAGCGTTGAACAGGGTACGAACACTGAAGCTTTCTTT; D: -; V: TRBV29-1; J: TRBJ1-1; size: -
CDR3: CASSLLGQENYEQYF; DNA: TGTGCCAGCAGCTTATTGGGACAAGAAAACTACGAGCAGTACTTC; D: -; V: TRBV7-2; J: TRBJ2-7; size: -
CDR3: CATSSTEQETQYF; DNA: TGTGCCACCAGTTCAACGGAACAAGAGACCCAGTACTTC; D: -; V: TRBV24-1; J: TRBJ2-5; size: many
CDR3: CASGNTGGTDTQYF; DNA: TGTGCCAGCGGGAATACCGGGGGCACAGATACGCAGTATTTT; D: -; V: TRBV5-5; J: TRBJ2-3; size: many
CDR3: CSGTGALNEQFF; DNA: TGCAGCGGGACAGGTGCACTTAATGAGCAGTTCTTC; D: TRBD1; V: TRBV20-1; J: TRBJ2-1; size: many
CDR3: CASSLDSLGAEQFF; DNA: TGTGCCAGCAGCTTAGATAGCTTAGGAGCTGAGCAGTTCTTC; D: -; V: TRBV11-2; J: TRBJ2-1; size: many
CDR3: CSVDKASGANVLTF; DNA: TGCAGCGTGGACAAAGCCTCTGGGGCCAACGTCCTGACTTTC; D: -; V: TRBV29-1; J: TRBJ2-6; size: many
CDR3: CASSIHTANYGYTF; DNA: TGTGCCAGCAGCATACACACAGCAAACTATGGCTACACCTTC; D: -; V: TRBV9; J: TRBJ1-2; size: many
CDR3: CASSSKSGALYNEQFF; DNA: TGTGCCAGCAGCTCCAAGAGCGGCGCACTCTACAATGAGCAGTTCTTC; D: -; V: TRBV7-9; J: TRBJ2-1; size: -
CDR3: CSASVGQGDRAFF; DNA: TGCAGTGCTAGTGTGGGACAGGGGGATCGGGCTTTCTTT; D: TRBD1; V: TRBV20-1; J: TRBJ1-1; size: many
CDR3: CASSGGTPSGANVLTF; DNA: TGCGCCAGCAGCGGAGGTACACCTTCTGGGGCCAACGTCCTGACTTTC; D: -; V: TRBV5-1; J: TRBJ2-6; size: many
CDR3: CASSLERNGDTEAFF; DNA: TGTGCCAGCAGCTTAGAGAGAAACGGGGACACTGAAGCTTTCTTT; D: -; V: TRBV7-2; J: TRBJ1-1; size: many
CDR3: CASSLVQGPTNTQYF; DNA: TGCGCCAGCAGCTTGGTACAGGGTCCCACAAATACGCAGTATTTT; D: -; V: TRBV5-1; J: TRBJ2-3; size: many
CDR3: CASSLVMRNRAGVDTQYF; DNA: TGTGCCAGCAGCTTAGTCATGAGGAATCGAGCGGGGGTCGATACGCAGTATTTT; D: TRBD2; V: TRBV13; J: TRBJ2-3; size: -
CDR3: CAISLTGAGYTF; DNA: TGTGCCATCAGTTTGACAGGCGCAGGCTACACCTTC; D: -; V: TRBV10-3; J: TRBJ1-2; size: many